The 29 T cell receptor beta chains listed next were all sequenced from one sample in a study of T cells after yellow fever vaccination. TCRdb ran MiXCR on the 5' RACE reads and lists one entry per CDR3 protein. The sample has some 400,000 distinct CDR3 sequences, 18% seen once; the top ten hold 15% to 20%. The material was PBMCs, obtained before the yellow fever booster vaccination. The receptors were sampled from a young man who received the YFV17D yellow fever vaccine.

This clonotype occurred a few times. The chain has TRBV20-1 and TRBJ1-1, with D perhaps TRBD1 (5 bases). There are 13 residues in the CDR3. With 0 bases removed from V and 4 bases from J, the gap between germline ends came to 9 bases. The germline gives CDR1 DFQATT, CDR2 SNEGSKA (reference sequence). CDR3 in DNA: TGCAGTGCTAGAGACGAAGACAGCACTGAAGCTTTCTTT. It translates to CSARDEDSTEAFF.

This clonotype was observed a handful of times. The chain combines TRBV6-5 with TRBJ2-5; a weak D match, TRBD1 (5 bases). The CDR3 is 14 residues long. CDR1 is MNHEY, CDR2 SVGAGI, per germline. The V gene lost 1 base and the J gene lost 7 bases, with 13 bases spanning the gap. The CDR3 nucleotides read TGTGCCAGCAGTTACTTAGGGGCAACCGGGACCCAGTACTTC. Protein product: CASSYLGATGTQYF.

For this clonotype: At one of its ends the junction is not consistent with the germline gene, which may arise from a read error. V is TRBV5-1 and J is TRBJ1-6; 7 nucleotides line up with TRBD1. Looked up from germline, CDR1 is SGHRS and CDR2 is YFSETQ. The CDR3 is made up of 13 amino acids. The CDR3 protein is CGSGGTANSPLHF. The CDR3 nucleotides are TGCGGCAGCGGCGGGACAGCAAATTCACCCCTCCACTTT.

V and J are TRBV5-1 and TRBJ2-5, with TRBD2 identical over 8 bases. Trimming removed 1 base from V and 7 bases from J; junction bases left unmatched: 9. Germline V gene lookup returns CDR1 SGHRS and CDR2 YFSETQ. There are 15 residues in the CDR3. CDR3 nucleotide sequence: TGCGCCAGCAGCTTGACCGGGGGGGCCGGTCGGACCCAGTACTTC. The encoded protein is CASSLTGGAGRTQYF.

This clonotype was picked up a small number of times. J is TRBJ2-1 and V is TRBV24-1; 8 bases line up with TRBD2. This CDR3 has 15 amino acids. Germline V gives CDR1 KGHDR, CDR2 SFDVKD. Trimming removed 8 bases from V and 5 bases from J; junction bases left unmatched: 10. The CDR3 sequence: CATKDRGGRDNEQFF. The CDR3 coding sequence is TGTGCCACCAAGGACCGGGGGGGCAGGGACAATGAGCAGTTCTTC.

The CDR3 nucleotides are TGTGCCAGCAGTGTCCAGCGGGGGGGCTACAATGAGCAGTTCTTC. Translating it yields CASSVQRGGYNEQFF. The chain has TRBV6-4 and TRBJ2-1, with 10 nucleotides matching TRBD2. Germline-derived CDR1 and CDR2 are MRHNA and SNTAGT. The CDR3 is 15 residues long. V lost 4 bases and J lost 3; bases outside the gene matches: 3.

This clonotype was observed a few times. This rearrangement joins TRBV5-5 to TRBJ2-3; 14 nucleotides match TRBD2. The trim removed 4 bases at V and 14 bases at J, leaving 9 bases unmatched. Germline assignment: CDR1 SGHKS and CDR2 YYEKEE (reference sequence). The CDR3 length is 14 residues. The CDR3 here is CASSRPGLAGDWYF. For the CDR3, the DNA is TGTGCCAGCAGCCGACCGGGACTAGCGGGGGACTGGTATTTT.

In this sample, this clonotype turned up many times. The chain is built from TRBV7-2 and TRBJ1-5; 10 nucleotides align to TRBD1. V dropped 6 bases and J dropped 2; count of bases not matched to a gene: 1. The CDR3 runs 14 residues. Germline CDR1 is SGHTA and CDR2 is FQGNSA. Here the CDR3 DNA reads TGTGCCAGCAGGACAGGGGGCGGCAATCAGCCCCAGCATTTT. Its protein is CASRTGGGNQPQHF.

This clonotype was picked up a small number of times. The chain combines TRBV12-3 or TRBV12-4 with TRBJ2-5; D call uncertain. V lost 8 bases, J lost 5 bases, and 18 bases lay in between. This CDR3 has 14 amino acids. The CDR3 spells CASQRDWAGETQYF. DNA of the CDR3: TGTGCCAGCCAACGAGATTGGGCTGGCGAGACCCAGTACTTC.

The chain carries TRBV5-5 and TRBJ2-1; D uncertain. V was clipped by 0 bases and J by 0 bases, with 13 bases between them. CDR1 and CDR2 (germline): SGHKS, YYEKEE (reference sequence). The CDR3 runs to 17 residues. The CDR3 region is CASSLALRVSSYNEQFF. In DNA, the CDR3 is TGTGCCAGCAGCTTGGCCCTGCGTGTGTCCTCCTACAATGAGCAGTTCTTC.

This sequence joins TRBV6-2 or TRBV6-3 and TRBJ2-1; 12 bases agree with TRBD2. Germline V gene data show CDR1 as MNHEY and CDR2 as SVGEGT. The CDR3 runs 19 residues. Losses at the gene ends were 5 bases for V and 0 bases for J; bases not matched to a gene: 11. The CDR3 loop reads CASSLELAGGSSSYNEQFF. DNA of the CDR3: TGTGCCAGCAGTCTCGAACTAGCGGGAGGATCGAGCTCCTACAATGAGCAGTTCTTC.

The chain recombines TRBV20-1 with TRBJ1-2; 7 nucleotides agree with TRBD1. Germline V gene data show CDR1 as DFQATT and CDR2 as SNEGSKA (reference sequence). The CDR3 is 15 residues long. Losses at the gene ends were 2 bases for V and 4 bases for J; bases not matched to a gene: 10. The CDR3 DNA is TGCAGTGCTAGAACCGACAGGGTTGGGGGCTATGGCTACACCTTC. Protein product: CSARTDRVGGYGYTF.

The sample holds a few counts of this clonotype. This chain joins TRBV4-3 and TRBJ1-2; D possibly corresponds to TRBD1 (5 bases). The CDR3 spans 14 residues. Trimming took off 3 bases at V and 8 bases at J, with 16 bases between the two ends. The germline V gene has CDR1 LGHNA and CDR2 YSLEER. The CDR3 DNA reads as TGCGCCAGCAGCCATTCGGCAGGGCTGGAGGGCTACACCTTC. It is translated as CASSHSAGLEGYTF.

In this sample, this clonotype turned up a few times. CDR3 nucleotide sequence: TGTGCCAGCATCCTACCTAACCCAGACAGTAAACGCGAGCAGTACGTC. Its translation is CASILPNPDSKREQYV. The chain uses TRBV6-5 and TRBJ2-7, with D maybe TRBD1 (5 bases). The CDR3 consists of 16 residues. V lost 7 bases and J 6 bases, leaving 25 bases between the germline ends. CDR1 MNHEY and CDR2 SVGAGI come from the germline V gene.

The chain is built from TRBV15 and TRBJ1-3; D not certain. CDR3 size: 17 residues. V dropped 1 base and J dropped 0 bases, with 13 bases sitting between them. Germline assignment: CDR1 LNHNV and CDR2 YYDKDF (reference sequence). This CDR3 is CATSRGGQVVSGNTIYF. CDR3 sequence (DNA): TGTGCCACCAGCAGAGGAGGGCAGGTAGTCTCTGGAAACACCATATATTTT.

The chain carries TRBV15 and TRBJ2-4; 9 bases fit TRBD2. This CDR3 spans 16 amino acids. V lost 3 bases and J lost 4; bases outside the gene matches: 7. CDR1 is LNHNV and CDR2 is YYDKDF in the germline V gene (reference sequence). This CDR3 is CATSRGWRGGKNIQYF. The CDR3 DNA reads TGTGCCACCAGCAGGGGATGGCGGGGGGGGAAAAACATTCAGTACTTC.

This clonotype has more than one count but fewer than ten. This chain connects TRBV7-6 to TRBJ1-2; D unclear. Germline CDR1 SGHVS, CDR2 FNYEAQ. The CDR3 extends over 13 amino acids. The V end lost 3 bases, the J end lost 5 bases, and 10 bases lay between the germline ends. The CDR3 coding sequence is TGTGCCAGCAGCTTTTCAGGATTTTATGGCTACACCTTC. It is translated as CASSFSGFYGYTF.

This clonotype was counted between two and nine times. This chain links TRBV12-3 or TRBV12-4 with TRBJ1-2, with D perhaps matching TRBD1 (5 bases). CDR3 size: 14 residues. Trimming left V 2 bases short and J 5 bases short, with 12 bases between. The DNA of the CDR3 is TGTGCCAGCAGTTTAATCCCCAGGGTATATGGCTACACCTTC. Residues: CASSLIPRVYGYTF.

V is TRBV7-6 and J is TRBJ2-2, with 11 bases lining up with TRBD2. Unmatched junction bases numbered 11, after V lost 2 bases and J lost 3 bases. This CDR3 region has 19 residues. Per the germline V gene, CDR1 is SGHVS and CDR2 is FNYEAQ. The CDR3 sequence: CASSLIPSGTSGYTGELFF. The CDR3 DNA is TGTGCCAGCAGCTTAATTCCTTCCGGGACTAGCGGCTACACCGGGGAGCTGTTTTTT. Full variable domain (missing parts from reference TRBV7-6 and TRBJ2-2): GAGVSQSPRYKVTKRGQDVALRCDPISGHVSLYWYRQALGQGPEFLTYFNYEAQQDKSGLPNDRFSAERPEGSISTLTIQRTEQRDSAMYRCASSLIPSGTSGYTGELFFGEGSRLTVL.

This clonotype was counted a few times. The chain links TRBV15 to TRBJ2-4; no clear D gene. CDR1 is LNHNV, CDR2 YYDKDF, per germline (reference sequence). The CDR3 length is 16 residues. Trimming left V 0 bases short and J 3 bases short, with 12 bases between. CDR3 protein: CATSRDLSLVKNIQYF. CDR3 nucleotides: TGTGCCACCAGCAGAGATTTAAGTTTGGTCAAAAACATTCAGTACTTC.

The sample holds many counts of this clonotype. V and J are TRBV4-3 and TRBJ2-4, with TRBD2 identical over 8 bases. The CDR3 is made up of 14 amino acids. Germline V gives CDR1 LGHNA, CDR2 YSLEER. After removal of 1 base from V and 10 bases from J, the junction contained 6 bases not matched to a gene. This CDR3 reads CASSQGDERGIQYF. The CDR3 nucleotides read TGCGCCAGCAGCCAAGGGGATGAGCGGGGGATTCAGTACTTC.

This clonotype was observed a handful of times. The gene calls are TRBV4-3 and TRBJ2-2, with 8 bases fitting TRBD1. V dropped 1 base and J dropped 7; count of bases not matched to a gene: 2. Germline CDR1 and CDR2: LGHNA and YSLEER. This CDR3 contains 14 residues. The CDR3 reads CASSQGTGNGELFF. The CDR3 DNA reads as TGCGCCAGCAGCCAAGGGACAGGGAACGGGGAGCTGTTTTTT.

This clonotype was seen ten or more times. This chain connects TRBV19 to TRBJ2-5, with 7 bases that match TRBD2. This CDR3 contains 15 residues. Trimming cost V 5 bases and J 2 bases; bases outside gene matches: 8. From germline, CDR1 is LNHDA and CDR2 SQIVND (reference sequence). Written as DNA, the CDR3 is TGTGCCAGTAGTTTATCCCTAGCGGTACAAGAGACCCAGTACTTC. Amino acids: CASSLSLAVQETQYF.

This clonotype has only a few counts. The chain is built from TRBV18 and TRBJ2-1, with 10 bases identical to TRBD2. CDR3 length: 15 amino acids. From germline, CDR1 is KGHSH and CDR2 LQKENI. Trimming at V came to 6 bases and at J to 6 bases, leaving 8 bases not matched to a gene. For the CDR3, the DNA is TGTGCCAGCTCCCCCGGACTAGCGGCCTTCAATGAGCAGTTCTTC. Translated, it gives CASSPGLAAFNEQFF.

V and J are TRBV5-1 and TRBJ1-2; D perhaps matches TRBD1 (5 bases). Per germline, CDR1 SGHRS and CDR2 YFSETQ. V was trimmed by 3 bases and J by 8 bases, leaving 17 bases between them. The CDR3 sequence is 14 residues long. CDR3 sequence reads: CASSSDPGKGGYTF. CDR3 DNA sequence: TGCGCCAGCAGCTCCGACCCAGGGAAGGGAGGCTACACCTTC.

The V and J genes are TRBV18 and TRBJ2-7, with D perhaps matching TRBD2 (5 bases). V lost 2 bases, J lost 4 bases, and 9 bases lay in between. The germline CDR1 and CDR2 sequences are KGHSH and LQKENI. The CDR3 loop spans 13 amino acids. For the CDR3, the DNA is TGTGCCAGCTCACCAGAAGAGGGTTACGAGCAGTACGTC. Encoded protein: CASSPEEGYEQYV.

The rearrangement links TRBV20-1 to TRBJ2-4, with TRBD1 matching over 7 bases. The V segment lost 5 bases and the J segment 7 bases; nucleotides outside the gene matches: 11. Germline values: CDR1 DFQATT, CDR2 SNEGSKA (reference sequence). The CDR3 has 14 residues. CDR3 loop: CSAVTAGGSNIQYF. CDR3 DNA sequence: TGCAGTGCTGTTACGGCAGGGGGATCGAACATTCAGTACTTC.

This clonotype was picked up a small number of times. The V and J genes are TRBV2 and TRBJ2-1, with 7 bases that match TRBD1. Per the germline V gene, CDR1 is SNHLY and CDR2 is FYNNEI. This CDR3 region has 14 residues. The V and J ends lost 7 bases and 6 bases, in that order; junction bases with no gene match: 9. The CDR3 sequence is CASNVVQGVNEQFF. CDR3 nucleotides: TGTGCCAGCAACGTAGTCCAGGGGGTCAATGAGCAGTTCTTC.

The CDR3 DNA follows: TGCGCCAGCAGCTTGATCGGGAACTCGAACACTGAAGCTTTCTTT. Protein sequence: CASSLIGNSNTEAFF. V is TRBV5-1 and J is TRBJ1-1; no clear D. The germline V and J ends were trimmed by 1 base and 1 base, with 11 bases remaining between them. Germline CDR1 and CDR2: SGHRS and YFSETQ. The CDR3 has 15 residues.